This T cell receptor (beta chain) originates from a study of CD8 T cells in ankylosing spondylitis. Study-wide findings and caveats: In synovial fluid and blood from reactive arthritis, some motif variants were previously reported. Clones that were linked to disease were CD8+ and were relatively rare in peripheral blood. Apparently characteristic of ankylosing spondylitis blood was a TCR beta motif (about 8 highly homologous variants). Disease-linked clones reportedly showed significant enrichment in matched ankylosing spondylitis synovial fluid.

This clonotype appeared a few times. The antigen remains undetermined. Generation of TCR beta libraries employed quantitative 5'-RACE incorporating molecular barcodes. Via MiXCR, TCRdb re-called the 5' RACE reads, giving one row per CDR3 protein. Here the sample spans 220,000 or so distinct CDR3 sequences, around 20% being singletons. This TCR was sampled from a male donor with ankylosing spondylitis. Source material: blood, either unsorted or a sorted T cell fraction (not recorded which).

The CDR3 is CASSWTSGSDIQYF. In DNA form, the CDR3 reads TGTGCCAGCAGCTGGACTAGCGGGAGTGACATTCAGTACTTC. The chain couples TRBV3-1 to TRBJ2-4; TRBD2 aligns across 13 bases. After removal of 5 bases from V and 8 bases from J, the junction contained 3 bases not matched to a gene. This CDR3 region has 14 residues. Germline CDR1 is LGHDT and CDR2 is YNNKEL (reference sequence).